Below, 26 T cell receptor beta chains from the same sample are listed, as sequenced in a study of vaccination and CD4 T cells after COVID-19. Treatment reported: roughly 11-day PBMC culture with coronavirus spike peptide pools or control peptides (ViraFEST assay). CD4+ T cells that had been cultured provided DNA sequenced with the Oncomine TCR Beta short-read assay. TCRdb redid the calling of the PCR reads with MiXCR, one entry per CDR3 protein. Seen here are 8,000 to 10,000 distinct CDR3 sequences, 60% to 70% observed once, and the top ten hold about 20%. Their antigen targets remain unknown. Sample: CD4+ T cells from blood, cultured in vitro. These receptors came from a human donor who had recovered from COVID-19.

The chain carries TRBV2 and TRBJ2-3; perhaps D is TRBD1 or TRBD2 (6 bases each). Germline loops: CDR1 SNHLY, CDR2 FYNNEI. The V and J ends lost 9 bases and 0 bases respectively, with 22 bases between them. This CDR3 contains 17 residues. The CDR3 region has the DNA TGTGCCAGTGCAATACCCTTGGGGGGCATTAGCACAGATACGCAGTATTTT. Translated, it gives CASAIPLGGISTDTQYF.

The chain joins TRBV3-1 to TRBJ1-4; weak D call: TRBD1 (5 bases). The germline V gene has CDR1 LGHDT and CDR2 YNNKEL (reference sequence). Between the trimmed V and J ends, which lost 7 bases and 7 bases, there was a span of 13 bases. The CDR3 totals 13 residues. CDR3 sequence reads: CASNRGYGEKLFF. DNA of the CDR3: TGTGCCAGCAACCGGGGGTACGGTGAAAAACTGTTTTTT.

The chain links TRBV18 to TRBJ2-6; D gene unclear. V was pared by 2 bases and J by 2 bases, with 7 bases between. The CDR3 length is 15 residues. Germline assignment: CDR1 KGHSH and CDR2 LQKENI. The CDR3 DNA reads as TGTGCCAGCTCACCAGGGATCCCTGGGGCCAACGTCCTGACTTTC. Its protein product is CASSPGIPGANVLTF.

The rearrangement joins TRBV7-2 to TRBJ2-1; 7 positions match TRBD1. Germline values: CDR1 SGHTA, CDR2 FQGNSA. V lost 4 bases, J lost 8 bases, and 14 bases stayed unmatched. This CDR3 contains 16 residues. CDR3 nucleotide sequence: TGTGCCAGCAGCTCGCGTGTAGGGGGCCGAAGACATGAGCAGTTCTTC. Its protein product is CASSSRVGGRRHEQFF.

The rearrangement links TRBV11-3 to TRBJ1-1; 11 nucleotides agree with TRBD1. The germline gives CDR1 SGHNT, CDR2 YENEEA. Trimming took 2 bases from V and 4 from J; bases not matched to a gene: 12. The CDR3 covers 18 residues. This chain's CDR3 is CASSLSGVWGQGGTEAFF. DNA for the CDR3: TGTGCCAGCAGCTTAAGTGGCGTGTGGGGACAGGGGGGCACTGAAGCTTTCTTT.

This chain joins TRBV20-1 and TRBJ1-3; D may be TRBD1 (6 bases). CDR3 length: 14 residues. V was pared by 5 bases and J by 0 bases, with 11 bases between. The germline CDR1 and CDR2 sequences are DFQATT and SNEGSKA (reference sequence). The CDR3 loop is CSAGEGGSGNTIYF. CDR3 coding DNA: TGCAGTGCTGGGGAAGGGGGCTCTGGAAACACCATATATTTT.

This chain connects TRBV4-3 to TRBJ1-2; D possibly corresponds to TRBD1 (5 bases). This CDR3 is built from 16 residues. Trimming shortened V by 2 bases and J by 3 bases, and 16 bases separated the two germline ends. Germline V CDR1 and CDR2: LGHNA, YSLEER. The CDR3 loop is CASSQLRDRGDYGYTF. The CDR3 DNA reads TGCGCCAGCAGCCAACTTAGGGACCGGGGGGACTATGGCTACACCTTC.

V and J are TRBV20-1 and TRBJ1-1; perhaps TRBD1 as D (5 bases). Deletions cut 1 base from V and 3 bases from J, with 9 bases between. The CDR3 has 13 residues. CDR1 DFQATT and CDR2 SNEGSKA come from the germline V gene (reference sequence). CDR3 bases: TGCAGTGCTAGAGGGGGGTGGGACACTGAAGCTTTCTTT. Its protein is CSARGGWDTEAFF.

The V gene is TRBV20-1, the J gene TRBJ2-7; D is perhaps TRBD1 or TRBD2 (6 bases each). Germline CDR1 reads DFQATT; CDR2 reads SNEGSKA (reference sequence). The ends were cut back, 6 bases at V and 6 bases at J, with 21 bases in the middle. CDR3 size: 14 residues. This CDR3 reads CSAPRTGANPEQYF. DNA of the CDR3: TGCAGTGCCCCCCGGACGGGGGCGAATCCCGAGCAGTACTTC.

The rearrangement joins TRBV23-1 to TRBJ1-5; a possible D gene is TRBD1 (5 bases). TRBV23-1 is an ORF for which the function is uncertain. The CDR3 is 14 residues long. Trimming removed 4 bases from V and 4 bases from J, with 11 bases in between. For the CDR3, the DNA is TGCGCCAGCAGTCCCATGCGGGGGAATCAGCCCCAGCATTTT. This translates into CASSPMRGNQPQHF.

This chain links TRBV28 with TRBJ2-1, with a possible D match to TRBD2 (6 bases). Germline CDR1 is MDHEN and CDR2 is SYDVKM. The CDR3 contains 14 residues. The ends were cut back, 8 bases at V and 8 bases at J, with 19 bases in the middle. The CDR3 protein is CASLRLGGADEQFF. CDR3 DNA: TGTGCCAGCCTAAGACTCGGGGGAGCGGATGAGCAGTTCTTC.

The CDR3, as DNA: TGTGCCTGGAGCCCTCGACGCCCCGCCTATGGCTACACCTTC. Translation: CAWSPRRPAYGYTF. V and J are TRBV30 and TRBJ1-2; the D is unclear. The V gene's germline CDR1 is GTSNPN and CDR2 SVGIG (reference sequence). The CDR3 runs 14 residues. Deletions cut 3 bases from V and 4 bases from J, with 15 bases between. The whole variable domain, filled in from reference TRBV30 and TRBJ1-2, reads SQTIHQWPATLVQPVGSPLSLECTVEGTSNPNLYWYRQAAGRGLQLLFYSVGIGQISSEVPQNLSASRPQDRQFILSSKKLLLSDSGFYLCAWSPRRPAYGYTFGSGTRLTVV.

The rearrangement joins TRBV20-1 to TRBJ2-3; 11 bases match TRBD2. The CDR3 runs 15 residues. After removal of 1 base from V and 3 bases from J, the junction contained 3 bases not matched to a gene. CDR1 DFQATT and CDR2 SNEGSKA come from the germline V gene (reference sequence). As DNA, the CDR3 is TGCAGTGCTAGAGGACTAGCGGGAAGTACAGATACGCAGTATTTT. Protein sequence: CSARGLAGSTDTQYF.

This clonotype was counted only a few times. This chain joins TRBV28 and TRBJ2-2, with TRBD1 as a possible D gene (6 bases). Between the trimmed V and J ends, which lost 8 bases and 8 bases, there was a span of 12 bases. The length of the CDR3 is 12 residues. Germline CDR1 MDHEN, CDR2 SYDVKM. The CDR3 DNA sequence: TGTGCCAGCGCCAGGGGTTCTGGGGAGCTGTTTTTT. It is translated as CASARGSGELFF. Drawing the rest from reference TRBV28 and TRBJ2-2, the complete variable domain is DVKVTQSSRYLVKRTGEKVFLECVQDMDHENMFWYRQDPGLGLRLIYFSYDVKMKEKGDIPEGYSVSREKKERFSLILESASTNQTSMYLCASARGSGELFFGEGSRLTVL.

This clonotype was counted only a few times. The chain has TRBV7-2 and TRBJ2-7, with D unclear. CDR1 is SGHTA, CDR2 FQGNSA, per germline. V lost 1 base to trimming and J lost 4 bases, with 8 bases between them. The CDR3 length is 13 residues. The CDR3 spells CASSLVGIYEQYF. The CDR3 coding sequence is TGTGCCAGCAGCTTAGTGGGTATATACGAGCAGTACTTC.

The DNA for the CDR3 is TGTGCCAGCAGCTCACTAGCGTCGACGACCCAGTACTTC. Translated: CASSSLASTTQYF. V usage is TRBV7-3 and J usage is TRBJ2-5; 7 nucleotides align to TRBD2. CDR1 is SGHTA and CDR2 is FQGTGA in the germline V gene. The CDR3 extends over 13 amino acids. V was clipped by 4 bases and J by 7 bases; unmatched bases: 6.

This sequence joins TRBV24-1 and TRBJ1-5, with TRBD1 as a possible D gene (5 bases). The V gene's germline CDR1 is KGHDR and CDR2 SFDVKD. The CDR3 contains 14 residues. Trimming stripped 7 bases from V and 3 bases from J, with 12 bases between. In DNA form, the CDR3 reads TGTGCCACCAGCCAACGAGGGGTCAATCAGCCCCAGCATTTT. Its protein product is CATSQRGVNQPQHF.

V gene TRBV7-9 combines with J gene TRBJ2-5; D gene uncertain. V lost 4 bases to trimming and J lost 3 bases, with 6 bases between them. The CDR3 spans 12 residues. Germline values: CDR1 SEHNR, CDR2 FQNEAQ (reference sequence). CDR3 DNA sequence: TGTGCCAGCAGCTACAGAGAAGAGACCCAGTACTTC. The encoded protein is CASSYREETQYF. Full variable domain (rest looked up from reference TRBV7-9 and TRBJ2-5): DTGVSQNPRHKITKRGQNVTFRCDPISEHNRLYWYRQTLGQGPEFLTYFQNEAQLEKSRLLSDRFSAERPKGSFSTLEIQRTEQGDSAMYLCASSYREETQYFGPGTRLLVL.

This clonotype was counted between two and nine times. This chain uses TRBV20-1 with TRBJ2-1; TRBD2 aligns across 12 bases. Germline lookup yields CDR1 DFQATT and CDR2 SNEGSKA (reference sequence). The J segment lost 7 bases and the V segment lost 7 bases, leaving 8 bases of the junction unmatched. CDR3 length equals 14 residues. The CDR3 DNA sequence: TGCAGTGTCCCGACTAGCGGGAGTTGGAATGAGCAGTTCTTC. It yields the protein CSVPTSGSWNEQFF.

The CDR3 reads CASSVLADGELFF. CDR3 in DNA: TGCGCCAGCAGTGTGCTAGCGGACGGGGAGCTGTTTTTT. The chain couples TRBV10-2 to TRBJ2-2; TRBD2 matches at 7 bases. Per germline, CDR1 WSHSY and CDR2 SAAADI. The CDR3 runs to 13 residues. Trimming at V came to 4 bases and at J to 7 bases, leaving 3 bases not matched to a gene.

The chain links TRBV2 to TRBJ2-7; no reliable D call. Looked up from germline, CDR1 is SNHLY and CDR2 is FYNNEI. The V end lost 6 bases, the J end lost 3 bases, and 9 bases lay between the germline ends. The CDR3 runs to 12 residues. The CDR3 coding sequence is TGTGCCAGCAGATCTGACGGCTACGAGCAGTACTTC. Amino acid sequence: CASRSDGYEQYF.

The chain couples TRBV7-3 to TRBJ2-7; D remains unclear. The germline V and J ends were trimmed by 1 base and 5 bases, with 18 bases remaining between them. The CDR3 loop spans 16 amino acids. Germline V gene sequence: CDR1 SGHTA, CDR2 FQGTGA. Here the CDR3 reads CASSLMSSSAPDEQYF. CDR3 in DNA: TGTGCCAGCAGCTTAATGTCATCCTCGGCACCGGACGAGCAGTACTTC.

This chain links TRBV20-1 with TRBJ2-3; maybe TRBD1 (6 bases). The V gene's germline CDR1 is DFQATT and CDR2 SNEGSKA (reference sequence). The CDR3 runs to 14 residues. Trimming cost V 0 bases and J 3 bases, with 10 bases left between them. The CDR3, as DNA: TGCAGTGCTAGAGATCGGCAGGGGACAGATACGCAGTATTTT. As protein: CSARDRQGTDTQYF.

The chain couples TRBV20-1 to TRBJ2-5; 9 nucleotides agree with TRBD2. Looked up from germline, CDR1 is DFQATT and CDR2 is SNEGSKA (reference sequence). The CDR3 totals 15 residues. Trimming removed 1 base from V and 2 bases from J; junction bases left unmatched: 5. The CDR3 coding sequence is TGCAGTGCTAGAGTGGCTAGCGGGGATCAAGAGACCCAGTACTTC. It is translated as CSARVASGDQETQYF.

This clonotype was seen just once. This may be a read error, as it is one base from a much larger clone. The rearrangement uses TRBV20-1 and TRBJ2-1; D perhaps matches TRBD2 (6 bases). The V gene's germline CDR1 is DFQATT and CDR2 SNEGSKA (reference sequence). Trimming removed 5 bases from V and 3 bases from J, with 17 bases in between. This CDR3 region has 15 residues. The CDR3 loop is CSAGGRSRLYNEQFF. The CDR3 DNA reads TGCAGTGCTGGAGGGCGGAGCCGCCTCTACAATGAGCAGTTCTTC.

This chain links TRBV20-1 with TRBJ2-3; D is perhaps TRBD2 (5 bases). Germline V gives CDR1 DFQATT, CDR2 SNEGSKA (reference sequence). The CDR3 is made up of 15 amino acids. Trimming cost V 5 bases and J 7 bases, with 22 bases left between them. The CDR3 here is CSASPSWSGDNTQYF. The CDR3 bases are TGCAGTGCTTCCCCTTCTTGGAGCGGAGATAATACGCAGTATTTT.